This T cell receptor beta chain was documented in a study of blood T cell repertoires in COVID-19. Original handling: From reference gene primer amplification, estimates of nucleated cell counts were derived. Generated by immunoSEQ multiplex PCR, the TCRdb table keeps only in-frame clones and is missing some. The DNA was the basis for D and trimming; V, J and clone size are from that table. The table shows 110,000 to 150,000 clones, with under 90% occurring only once. CDR3 length: 14 residues. V was shortened by 4 bases and J by 0 bases, with 7 bases between the two germline ends. Germline V lookup: CDR1 SEHNR, CDR2 FQNEAQ (reference sequence). Participants spanned ages about 18 to 95 years and resided in about two dozen US areas. Clinical history as reported by participants underpinned cohort assignment. Within 2 weeks of study entry, exposed participants had contacted a PCR-confirmed or clinician-diagnosed COVID-19 case.

This sequence was found in a woman aged 18-29 years who had been exposed to COVID-19. The sample taken for sequencing was PBMCs or T cells enriched from blood (not recorded which). The rearrangement uses TRBV7-9 and TRBJ1-5; D remains unclear. CDR3 bases: TGTGCCAGCAGCTACACAGATAGCAATCAGCCCCAGCATTTT. Translation gives CASSYTDSNQPQHF.